The 21 T cell receptor beta chains below were found in one sample sequenced in a study of T cell responses to AZD1222 COVID-19 vaccine. Here immunoSEQ multiplex PCR was the method, and the copy in TCRdb shows in-frame clones only, minus some. The repertoire holds about 120,000 clones, with roughly nine tenths as singletons. Material: peripheral blood, obtained on day 0 of AZD1222 vaccination. The source is an adult in good health.

The chain employs TRBV14 and TRBJ2-1, with TRBD1 matching over 12 bases. Germline assignment: CDR1 SGHDN and CDR2 FVKESK. CDR3 size: 13 residues. V shed 2 bases, J shed 15 bases, and the junction held 5 bases outside the gene matches. Here the CDR3 DNA reads TGTGCCAGCAGCCAAATCCTGGGACAGGGGGCGTTCTTC. Residues: CASSQILGQGAFF.

The chain carries TRBV14 and TRBJ2-2; a weak D match, TRBD1 (5 bases). Germline V lookup: CDR1 SGHDN, CDR2 FVKESK. Trimming cost V 4 bases and J 0 bases, with 15 bases left between them. This CDR3 contains 17 residues. The CDR3 loop reads CASSLQGAYSNTGELFF. In DNA form, the CDR3 reads TGTGCCAGCAGCCTACAAGGGGCCTACTCGAACACCGGGGAGCTGTTTTTT.

The chain combines TRBV4-1 with TRBJ2-7, with TRBD2 as a possible D gene (5 bases). Germline assignment: CDR1 MGHRA and CDR2 YSYEKL. Trimming left V 2 bases short and J 3 bases short, with 14 bases between. This CDR3 region has 15 residues. This CDR3 is CASSQNPLLVYEQYF. In nucleotides, the CDR3 is TGCGCCAGCAGCCAAAACCCCTTACTAGTCTACGAGCAGTACTTC.

The V and J genes are TRBV4-1 and TRBJ2-7; 11 nucleotides match TRBD1. V lost 4 bases to trimming and J lost 2 bases; unmatched junction nucleotides: 4. The CDR3 length is 15 residues. In germline, CDR1 is MGHRA, CDR2 YSYEKL. The DNA for the CDR3 is TGCGCCAGCAGCCCCCGGACAGGGGGCACCTACGAGCAGTACTTC. Residues: CASSPRTGGTYEQYF.

Only one count was recorded for this clone. This rearrangement joins TRBV2 to TRBJ2-1, with D unclear. Per the germline V gene, CDR1 is SNHLY and CDR2 is FYNNEI. There are 13 residues in the CDR3. V was cut by 6 bases and J by 8 bases, with 14 bases left in between. CDR3 sequence: CASRGGVADEQFF. CDR3 DNA sequence: TGTGCCAGCAGAGGTGGGGTTGCCGATGAGCAGTTCTTC.

This clone was seen once. The CDR3 loop is CASSLITDTQYF. Written as DNA, the CDR3 is TGTGCCAGCAGCTTGATCACAGATACGCAGTATTTT. The chain is built from TRBV5-4 and TRBJ2-3; no definite D call. CDR1 and CDR2 from the germline V gene are SGHNT and YYREEE (reference sequence). Trimming shortened V by 1 base and J by 2 bases, and 2 bases separated the two germline ends. CDR3 length equals 12 residues.

The rearrangement uses TRBV29-1 and TRBJ1-3; D ambiguous. This CDR3 has 17 amino acids. CDR1 SQVTM and CDR2 ANQGSEA come from the germline V gene. V was shortened by 3 bases and J by 4 bases, with 22 bases between the two germline ends. CDR3 protein: CSVEPSEHWASGNTIYF. The CDR3 coding sequence is TGCAGCGTTGAGCCCTCGGAACACTGGGCGTCAGGAAACACCATATATTTT.

The chain employs TRBV9 and TRBJ2-7; no definite D call. Trimming shortened V by 4 bases and J by 6 bases, and 11 bases separated the two germline ends. The CDR3 sequence is 12 residues long. Germline values: CDR1 SGDLS, CDR2 YYNGEE. The CDR3 DNA sequence: TGTGCCAGCAGCAGGTACCTCGGCGAGCAGTACTTC. Its protein is CASSRYLGEQYF.

The V gene is TRBV6-1, the J gene TRBJ1-6, with no clear D. Germline-derived CDR1 and CDR2 are MNHNS and SASEGT. The CDR3 runs to 16 residues. V lost 2 bases to trimming and J lost 0 bases, with 8 bases between them. The CDR3 here is CASSELEFSYNSPLHF. The CDR3 DNA reads as TGTGCCAGCAGTGAATTGGAATTCTCCTATAATTCACCCCTCCACTTT.

The chain carries TRBV29-1 and TRBJ2-7, with 8 bases that match TRBD2. V was pared by 4 bases and J by 5 bases, with 4 bases of the junction left unmatched. The CDR3 totals 12 residues. The germline V gene has CDR1 SQVTM and CDR2 ANQGSEA. The CDR3 DNA reads TGCAGCGTTGGGGCGGGAGGAGACGAGCAGTACTTC. Amino acids: CSVGAGGDEQYF.

In this sample, this clone turned up once. The genes are TRBV28 and TRBJ1-1; a possible D gene is TRBD1 (6 bases). The germline gives CDR1 MDHEN, CDR2 SYDVKM. V lost 4 bases, J lost 0 bases, and 9 bases lay in between. CDR3 length: 14 residues. The CDR3 spells CASSSDSLNTEAFF. The CDR3 DNA reads as TGTGCCAGCAGTTCGGACAGTCTGAACACTGAAGCTTTCTTT. The full variable domain, in which reference TRBV28 and TRBJ1-1 provide the parts outside the CDR3, is DVKVTQSSRYLVKRTGEKVFLECVQDMDHENMFWYRQDPGLGLRLIYFSYDVKMKEKGDIPEGYSVSREKKERFSLILESASTNQTSMYLCASSSDSLNTEAFFGQGTRLTVV.

The chain carries TRBV10-3 and TRBJ1-6; D gene unclear. This CDR3 is 16 amino acids long. The V gene lost 0 bases and the J gene lost 6 bases, with 12 bases spanning the gap. The germline CDR1 and CDR2 sequences are ENHRY and SYGVKD. The DNA of the CDR3 is TGTGCCATCAGTGAGTCGCCGGGGAGGAGTAATTCACCCCTCCACTTT. Translated, it gives CAISESPGRSNSPLHF.

The chain uses TRBV5-1 and TRBJ1-1, with D hard to call. This CDR3 is built from 14 residues. Germline-derived CDR1 and CDR2 are SGHRS and YFSETQ. V was cut by 0 bases and J by 0 bases, with 6 bases left in between. CDR3 DNA sequence: TGCGCCAGCAGCTTGGGACAAGTGAACACTGAAGCTTTCTTT. This sequence encodes CASSLGQVNTEAFF.

The chain combines TRBV6-5 with TRBJ2-7, with 9 positions matching TRBD1. Germline-derived CDR1 and CDR2 are MNHEY and SVGAGI. The CDR3 spans 14 residues. V lost 6 bases and J lost 2; bases outside the gene matches: 5. This chain's CDR3 is CASRTGTGPYEQYF. The DNA for the CDR3 is TGTGCCAGCAGGACCGGGACAGGGCCCTACGAGCAGTACTTC.

The chain employs TRBV11-2 and TRBJ2-7, with 10 bases aligning to TRBD2. Germline CDR1 is SGHAT and CDR2 is FQNNGV. The ends lost 2 bases at V and 3 bases at J; junction bases unmatched: 16. The CDR3 covers 19 residues. CDR3 sequence: CASSLTVLAGAREIYEQYF. Written as DNA, the CDR3 is TGTGCCAGCAGCTTAACCGTTCTAGCGGGAGCTCGAGAGATCTACGAGCAGTACTTC.

The chain joins TRBV7-9 to TRBJ2-1; 7 positions match TRBD2. Unmatched junction bases numbered 3, after V lost 5 bases and J lost 5 bases. The CDR3 runs 13 residues. Germline V gives CDR1 SEHNR, CDR2 FQNEAQ (reference sequence). CDR3 sequence: CASSTLADNEQFF. For the CDR3, the DNA is TGTGCCAGCAGCACTCTAGCGGACAATGAGCAGTTCTTC.

The chain carries TRBV5-1 and TRBJ2-7, with 9 bases identical to TRBD2. The CDR3 has 16 residues. The ends lost 4 bases at V and 3 bases at J; junction bases unmatched: 11. Germline CDR1 SGHRS, CDR2 YFSETQ. The CDR3 sequence: CASSPQAASGNYEQYF. The CDR3 nucleotides read TGCGCCAGCAGCCCGCAAGCGGCTAGCGGGAACTACGAGCAGTACTTC.

V gene TRBV4-3 combines with J gene TRBJ2-2; possible D gene TRBD2, 5 bases. Germline V gene sequence: CDR1 LGHNA, CDR2 YSLEER. Trimming left V 0 bases short and J 6 bases short, with 20 bases between. This CDR3 is 18 amino acids long. CDR3 loop: CASSQDGFGGPGSGELFF. CDR3 coding DNA: TGCGCCAGCAGCCAAGATGGCTTCGGAGGCCCTGGTTCCGGGGAGCTGTTTTTT.

The CDR3 region is CASSKADRVEKLFF. CDR3 coding DNA: TGTGCCAGCAGTAAAGCGGACAGGGTTGAAAAACTGTTTTTT. The chain uses TRBV28 and TRBJ1-4; 8 bases map to TRBD1. CDR1 and CDR2 from the germline V gene are MDHEN and SYDVKM. V was pared by 5 bases and J by 7 bases, with 6 bases of the junction left unmatched. There are 14 residues in the CDR3.

The chain has TRBV21-1 and TRBJ2-2; TRBD2 is taken as the D call from the table, unchecked against the DNA. TRBV21-1 is reported as a pseudogene. This CDR3 has 15 amino acids. CDR3 DNA: TGTGCCAGCAGAAGTCGGAGCCTGAACACCGGGGAGCTGTTTTTT. Translating gives CASRSRSLNTGELFF.

The rearrangement links TRBV5-1 to TRBJ2-7, with D perhaps matching TRBD1 (7 bases). Germline V gene lookup returns CDR1 SGHRS and CDR2 YFSETQ. V was shortened by 0 bases and J by 4 bases, with 11 bases between the two germline ends. The CDR3 is made up of 14 amino acids. The CDR3 region has the DNA TGCGCCAGCAGCTTGGGATCAGGGGGGTACGAGCAGTACTTC. Translated, it gives CASSLGSGGYEQYF.